This T cell receptor beta chain was obtained from a study of blood T cell repertoires in COVID-19. Study context: Samples representing acute and convalescent COVID-19 were sourced from the United States, Italy and Spain. T cells, B-cell-depleted T cells, or PBMCs provided the cDNA or gDNA that served as material.

V was trimmed by 3 bases and J by 3 bases, leaving 16 bases between them. Germline CDR1 is SGDLS and CDR2 is YYNGEE. The CDR3 consists of 16 residues. Authors' data handling: From reference gene primer amplification, estimates of nucleated cell counts were derived. Data came from immunoSEQ multiplex PCR; TCRdb stores just in-frame clones and leaves some out. The V and J calls and the clone size are those of that table, but D and trimming were determined from the DNA. The sample contains about 180,000 clones, over 75% of which appear only once. This receptor was taken from a woman aged 70-85 years with acute or convalescent COVID-19. The specimen was peripheral blood. The gene calls are TRBV9 and TRBJ2-1; a weak D match, TRBD1 (5 bases). The CDR3 region has the DNA TGTGCCAGCAGCGACCCGACAGAAGTCCTCTACAATGAGCAGTTCTTC. It encodes CASSDPTEVLYNEQFF.